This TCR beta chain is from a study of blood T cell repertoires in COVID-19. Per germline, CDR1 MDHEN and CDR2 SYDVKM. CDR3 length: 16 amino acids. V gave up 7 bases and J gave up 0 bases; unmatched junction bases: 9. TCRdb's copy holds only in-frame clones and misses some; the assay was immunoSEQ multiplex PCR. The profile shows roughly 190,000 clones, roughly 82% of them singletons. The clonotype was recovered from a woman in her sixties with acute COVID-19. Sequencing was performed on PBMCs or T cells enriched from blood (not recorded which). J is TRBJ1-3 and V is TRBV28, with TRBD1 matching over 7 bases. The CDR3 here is CASMSGQAPSGNTIYF. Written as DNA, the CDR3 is TGTGCCAGCATGTCTGGACAGGCGCCCTCTGGAAACACCATATATTTT.